This TCR beta chain was identified in a study of cytomegalovirus exposure and HLA in healthy donors. Study-level points and caveats: The authors reported that TCR beta sequences could predict HLA-A and HLA-B alleles. These predictions were accurate for most subjects in the first cohort.

As for this clone: What it recognizes is unknown.

Use of 60 Vbeta and 13 Jbeta primers characterized the PCR. Profiling relied on immunoSEQ multiplex PCR, and the TCRdb table lists in-frame clones only, not all of them. Of roughly 180,000 clones in the sample, roughly 80% were seen once. Deletions cut 0 bases from V and 4 bases from J, with 7 bases between. The CDR3 runs 14 residues. The germline V gene has CDR1 MNHEY and CDR2 SVGAGI. This rearrangement joins TRBV6-5 to TRBJ2-1; D is unclear. Sequenced: PBMCs. The TCR originated in a man aged 30-40 years in good health and CMV-seronegative. For the CDR3, the DNA is TGTGCCAGCAGTTACTCGAAGCTTTACAATGAGCAGTTCTTC. Translation: CASSYSKLYNEQFF.